The T cell receptor delta chain under discussion was sequenced for a study of Vδ1+ human thymocytes. Study-level findings and limits: In the thymus, TRG and TRD repertoires looked highly polyclonal with Gaussian CDR3 lengths. Bulk repertoire data may be misinterpreted because of unexpected Vdelta2 sequences. Unlike peripheral blood Vdelta1+ controls, thymic delta-chain sequences included roughly 18% Vdelta2 and few Vdelta3.

Trimming cost V 4 bases and J 3 bases; bases outside gene matches: 10. CDR3 length: 16 amino acids. In germline, CDR1 is TSWWSYY, CDR2 QGS. A remark on this clone: Antigen unknown.

Sequences come from RNA converted to cDNA by reverse transcription. The CDR3 regions were amplified by multiplex PCR from V-gene primers to a constant-region primer. TCRdb used CATT to re-call clones from the multiplex PCR reads. This table holds 70,000 or so delta-chain clones, about 35% found once. The TCR originated in a boy in the first two years of life who had congenital heart surgery. This chain connects TRDV1 to TRDJ1, with 8 bases fitting TRDD3. The sample comprised Vdelta1+ gamma-delta thymocytes from the thymus. Subset described: FACS-sorted CD3+ TCRalphabeta- TCRVdelta1+ TCRVdelta2- thymocytes. CDR3 region: CALGAGRLGGPDKLIF. CDR3 DNA: TGTGCTCTTGGGGCGGGGCGACTGGGGGGACCCGATAAACTCATCTTT.